This T cell receptor beta chain appears in the sequencing data of a study of T cell responses to AZD1222 COVID-19 vaccine. Broader study findings: Among spike-specific TCRs, nearly half reportedly target unmutated variant regions.

The CDR3 totals 13 residues. Unmatched junction bases numbered 6, after V lost 11 bases and J lost 1 base. This clone has a single count. Its antigen is undetermined. Second-dose timings of about 4 or about 12 weeks were pooled. Produced via immunoSEQ multiplex PCR; TCRdb's table is partial and in-frame only. The repertoire consists of 150,000 to 200,000 clones, with more than 75% occurring once and the leading ten covering around 26%. The chain couples TRBV12-3 or TRBV12-4 to TRBJ2-7; 9 bases line up with TRBD1. The sequencing here drew on peripheral blood, taken 28 days after the second AZD1222 dose. This TCR came from an adult who received the AZD1222 COVID-19 vaccine. In DNA, the CDR3 is TGTGCCGGAAGACAGGGGGGGTCCTACGAGCAGTACTTC. Amino acid sequence: CAGRQGGSYEQYF.